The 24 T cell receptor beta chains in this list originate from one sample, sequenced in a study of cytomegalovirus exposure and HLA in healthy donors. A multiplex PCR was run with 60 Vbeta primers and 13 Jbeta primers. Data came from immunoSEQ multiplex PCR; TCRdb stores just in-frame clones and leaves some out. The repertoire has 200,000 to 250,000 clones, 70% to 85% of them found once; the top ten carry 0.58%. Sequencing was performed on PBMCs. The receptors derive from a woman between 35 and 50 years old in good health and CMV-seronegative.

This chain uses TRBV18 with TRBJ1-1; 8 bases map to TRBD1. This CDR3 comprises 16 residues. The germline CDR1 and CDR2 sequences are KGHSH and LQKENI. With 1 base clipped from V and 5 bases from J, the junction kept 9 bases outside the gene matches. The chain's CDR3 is CASSPLGAGGSTEAFF. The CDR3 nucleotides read TGTGCCAGCTCACCACTAGGGGCAGGGGGCAGTACTGAAGCTTTCTTT.

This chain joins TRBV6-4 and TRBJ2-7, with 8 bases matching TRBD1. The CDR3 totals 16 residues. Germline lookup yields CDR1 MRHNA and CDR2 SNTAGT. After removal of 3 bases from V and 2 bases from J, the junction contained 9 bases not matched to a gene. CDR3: CASSDPTGGDTYEQYF. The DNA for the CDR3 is TGTGCCAGCAGTGATCCAACAGGGGGTGATACCTACGAGCAGTACTTC.

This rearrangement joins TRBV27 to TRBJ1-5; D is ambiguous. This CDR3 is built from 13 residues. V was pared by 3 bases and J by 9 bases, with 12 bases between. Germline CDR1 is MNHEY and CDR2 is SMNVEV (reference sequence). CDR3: CASSFAGVGPQHF. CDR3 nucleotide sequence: TGTGCCAGCAGTTTCGCTGGAGTGGGGCCCCAGCATTTT.

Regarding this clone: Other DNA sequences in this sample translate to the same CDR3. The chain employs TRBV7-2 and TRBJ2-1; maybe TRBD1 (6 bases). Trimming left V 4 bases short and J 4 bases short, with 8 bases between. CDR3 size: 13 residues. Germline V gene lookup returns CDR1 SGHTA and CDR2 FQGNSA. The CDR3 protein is CASSWTAYNEQFF. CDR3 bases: TGTGCCAGCAGCTGGACAGCTTACAATGAGCAGTTCTTC. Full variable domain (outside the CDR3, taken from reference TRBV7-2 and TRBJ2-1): GAGVSQSPSNKVTEKGKDVELRCDPISGHTALYWYRQSLGQGLEFLIYFQGNSAPDKSGLPSDRFSAERTGGSVSTLTIQRTQQEDSAVYLCASSWTAYNEQFFGPGTRLTVL.

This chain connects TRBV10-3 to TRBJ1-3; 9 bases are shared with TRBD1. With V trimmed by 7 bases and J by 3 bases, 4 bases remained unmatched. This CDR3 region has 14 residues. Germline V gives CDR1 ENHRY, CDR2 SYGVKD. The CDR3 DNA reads TGTGCCATCACTGGACAGGGGTTTGGAAACACCATATATTTT. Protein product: CAITGQGFGNTIYF.

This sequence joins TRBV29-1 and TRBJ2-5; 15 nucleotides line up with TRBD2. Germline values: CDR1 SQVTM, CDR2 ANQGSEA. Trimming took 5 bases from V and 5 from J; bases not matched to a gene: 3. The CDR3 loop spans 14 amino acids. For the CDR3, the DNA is TGCAGCGTTCTTGGGACTAGCGGGGGGGAGACCCAGTACTTC. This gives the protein CSVLGTSGGETQYF.

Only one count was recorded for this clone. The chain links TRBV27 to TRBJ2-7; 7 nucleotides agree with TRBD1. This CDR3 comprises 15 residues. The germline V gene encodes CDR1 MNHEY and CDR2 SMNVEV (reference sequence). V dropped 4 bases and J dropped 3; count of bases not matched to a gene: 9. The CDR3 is CASSSIGQVSYEQYF. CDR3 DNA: TGTGCCAGCAGTTCCATCGGACAGGTGAGCTACGAGCAGTACTTC.

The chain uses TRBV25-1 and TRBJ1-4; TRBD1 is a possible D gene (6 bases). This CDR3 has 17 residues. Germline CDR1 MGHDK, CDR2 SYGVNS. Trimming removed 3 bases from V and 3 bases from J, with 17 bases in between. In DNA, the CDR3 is TGTGCCAGCAGTGAGGGGGGGCCGGGGGGCTCTAATGAAAAACTGTTTTTT. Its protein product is CASSEGGPGGSNEKLFF.

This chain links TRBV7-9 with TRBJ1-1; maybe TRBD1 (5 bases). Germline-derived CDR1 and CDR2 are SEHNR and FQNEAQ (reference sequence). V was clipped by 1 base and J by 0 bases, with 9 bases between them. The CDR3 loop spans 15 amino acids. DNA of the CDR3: TGTGCCAGCAGCTTAGTTCGGGGGATGAACACTGAAGCTTTCTTT. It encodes CASSLVRGMNTEAFF.

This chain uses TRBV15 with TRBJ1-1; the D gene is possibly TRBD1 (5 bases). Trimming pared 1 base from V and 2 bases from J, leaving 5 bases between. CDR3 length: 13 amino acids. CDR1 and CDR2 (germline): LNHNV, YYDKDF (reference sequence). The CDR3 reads CATSRGGNTEAFF. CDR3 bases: TGTGCCACCAGCAGAGGGGGCAACACTGAAGCTTTCTTT. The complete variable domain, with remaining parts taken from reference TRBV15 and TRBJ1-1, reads DAMVIQNPRYQVTQFGKPVTLSCSQTLNHNVMYWYQQKSSQAPKLLFHYYDKDFNNEADTPDNFQSRRPNTSFCFLDIRSPGLGDTAMYLCATSRGGNTEAFFGQGTRLTVV.

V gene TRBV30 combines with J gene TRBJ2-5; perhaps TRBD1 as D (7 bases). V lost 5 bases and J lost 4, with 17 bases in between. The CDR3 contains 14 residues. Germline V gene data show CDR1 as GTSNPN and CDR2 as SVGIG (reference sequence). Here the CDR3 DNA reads TGTGCCTGGGAGGGTGGAGGGGGCTTAGAGACCCAGTACTTC. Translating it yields CAWEGGGGLETQYF.

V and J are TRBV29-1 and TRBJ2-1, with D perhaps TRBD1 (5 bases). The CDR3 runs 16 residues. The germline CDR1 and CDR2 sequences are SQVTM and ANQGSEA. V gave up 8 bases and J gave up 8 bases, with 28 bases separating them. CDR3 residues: CSHRPGNPPFEDEQFF. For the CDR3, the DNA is TGCAGCCACAGACCAGGGAACCCTCCCTTCGAGGATGAGCAGTTCTTC.

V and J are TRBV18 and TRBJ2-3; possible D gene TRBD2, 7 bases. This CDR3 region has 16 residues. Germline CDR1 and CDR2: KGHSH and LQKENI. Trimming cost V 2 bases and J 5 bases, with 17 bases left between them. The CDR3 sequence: CASSPLGGGLGDTQYF. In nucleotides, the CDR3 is TGTGCCAGCTCACCATTAGGGGGGGGCCTTGGAGATACGCAGTATTTT.

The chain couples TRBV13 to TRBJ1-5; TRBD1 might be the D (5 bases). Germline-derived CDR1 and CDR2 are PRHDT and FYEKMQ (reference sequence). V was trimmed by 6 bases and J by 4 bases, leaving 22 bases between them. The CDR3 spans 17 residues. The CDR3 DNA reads TGTGCCAGCAGACTGGCGGGATGGGGCTCCCTTAATCAGCCCCAGCATTTT. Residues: CASRLAGWGSLNQPQHF.

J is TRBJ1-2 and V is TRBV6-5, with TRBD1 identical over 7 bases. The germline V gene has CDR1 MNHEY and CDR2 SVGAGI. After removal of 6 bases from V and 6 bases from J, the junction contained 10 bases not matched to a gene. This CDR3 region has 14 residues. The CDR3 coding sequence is TGTGCCAGCAGCCCCTACTGGGACAGTGATGGCTACACCTTC. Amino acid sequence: CASSPYWDSDGYTF.

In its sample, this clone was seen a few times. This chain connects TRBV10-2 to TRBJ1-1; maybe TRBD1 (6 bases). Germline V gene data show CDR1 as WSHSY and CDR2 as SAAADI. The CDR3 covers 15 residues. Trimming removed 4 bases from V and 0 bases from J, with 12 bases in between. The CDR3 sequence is CASSGGGSLNTEAFF. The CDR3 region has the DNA TGCGCCAGCAGTGGAGGGGGTTCCCTGAACACTGAAGCTTTCTTT.

Written as DNA, the CDR3 is TGTGCCAGCAGCGTAGGGGGAGGGGCCACCGGGGAGCTGTTTTTT. It encodes CASSVGGGATGELFF. The chain is built from TRBV9 and TRBJ2-2, with 7 bases lining up with TRBD2. The CDR3 sequence is 15 residues long. J gave up 4 bases and V 0 bases, and 3 bases lay outside the gene matches. The germline V gene encodes CDR1 SGDLS and CDR2 YYNGEE.

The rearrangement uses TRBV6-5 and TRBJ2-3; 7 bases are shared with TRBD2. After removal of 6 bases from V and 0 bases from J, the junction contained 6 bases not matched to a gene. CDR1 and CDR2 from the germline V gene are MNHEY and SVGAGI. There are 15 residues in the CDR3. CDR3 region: CASSSRGFSTDTQYF. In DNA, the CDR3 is TGTGCCAGCAGCTCGCGGGGGTTTAGCACAGATACGCAGTATTTT.

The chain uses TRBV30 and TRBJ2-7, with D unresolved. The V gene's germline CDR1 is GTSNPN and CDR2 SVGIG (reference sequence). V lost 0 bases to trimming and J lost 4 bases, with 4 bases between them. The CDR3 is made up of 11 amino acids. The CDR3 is CAWSVLYEQYF. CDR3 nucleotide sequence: TGTGCCTGGAGTGTCTTGTACGAGCAGTACTTC.

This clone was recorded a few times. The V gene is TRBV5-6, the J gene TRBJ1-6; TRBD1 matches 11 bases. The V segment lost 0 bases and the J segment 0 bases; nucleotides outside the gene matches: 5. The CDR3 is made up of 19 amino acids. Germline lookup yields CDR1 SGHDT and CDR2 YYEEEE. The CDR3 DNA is TGTGCCAGCAGCTTGGGGACAGGGGGCCCGAGCTCCTATAATTCACCCCTCCACTTT. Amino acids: CASSLGTGGPSSYNSPLHF.

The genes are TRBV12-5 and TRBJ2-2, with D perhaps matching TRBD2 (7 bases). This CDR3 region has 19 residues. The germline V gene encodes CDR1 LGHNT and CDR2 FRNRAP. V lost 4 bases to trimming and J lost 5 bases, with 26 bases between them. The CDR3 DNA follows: TGTGCTAGTGGTTCCCGGGCTGTTTCTCTGGGGGGGCGAACCGGGGAGCTGTTTTTT. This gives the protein CASGSRAVSLGGRTGELFF.

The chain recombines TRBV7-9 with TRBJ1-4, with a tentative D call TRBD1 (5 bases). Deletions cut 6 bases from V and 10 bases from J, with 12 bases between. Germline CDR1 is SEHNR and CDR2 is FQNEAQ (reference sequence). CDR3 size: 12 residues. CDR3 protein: CASSAQGGKLFF. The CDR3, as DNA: TGTGCCAGCAGTGCCCAGGGAGGAAAACTGTTTTTT.

CDR3: CASSRPPGGGFSDTQYF. CDR3 coding DNA: TGTGCCAGCAGCCGGCCGCCGGGCGGGGGGTTTTCAGATACGCAGTATTTT. The rearrangement uses TRBV14 and TRBJ2-3; 8 bases are shared with TRBD2. The ends lost 4 bases at V and 4 bases at J; junction bases unmatched: 13. Germline lookup yields CDR1 SGHDN and CDR2 FVKESK. This CDR3 spans 17 amino acids.

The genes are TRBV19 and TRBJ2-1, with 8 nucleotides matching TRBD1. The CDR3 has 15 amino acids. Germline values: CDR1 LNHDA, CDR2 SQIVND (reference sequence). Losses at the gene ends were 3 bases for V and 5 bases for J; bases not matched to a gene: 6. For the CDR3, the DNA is TGTGCCAGTAGTATCTGGGACAGGTATGACAATGAGCAGTTCTTC. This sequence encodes CASSIWDRYDNEQFF.